These 5 T cell receptor beta chains were all obtained from the same sample, sequenced in a study of CD8+ T cells in alopecia areata. RNA was isolated and reverse transcribed to cDNA, the sequencing template. Using immunoSEQ multiplex PCR, the repertoire was profiled, and TCRdb retains in-frame clones only, with some absent. The table records approximately 59,000 clones, about 45% of them present only once. Here the sequenced sample was CD8+ T cells sorted from blood, taken at week 0. The receptors derive from a human donor with alopecia areata.

This clone showed up many times. The rearrangement joins TRBV27 to TRBJ2-1; 11 bases match TRBD2. V lost 2 bases, J lost 9 bases, and 6 bases stayed unmatched. Germline V lookup: CDR1 MNHEY, CDR2 SMNVEV (reference sequence). The CDR3 covers 15 residues. CDR3 in amino acids: CASSLATSGIREQFF. CDR3 bases: TGTGCCAGCAGTTTAGCGACTAGCGGGATCCGTGAGCAGTTCTTC.

The chain is built from TRBV9 and TRBJ2-1, with D maybe TRBD2 (5 bases). Trimming took off 0 bases at V and 4 bases at J, with 8 bases between the two ends. Germline V lookup: CDR1 SGDLS, CDR2 YYNGEE. The CDR3 consists of 14 residues. CDR3 in amino acids: CASSVDGSYNEQFF. CDR3 in DNA: TGTGCCAGCAGCGTAGATGGGAGTTACAATGAGCAGTTCTTC. Filled out from reference TRBV9 and TRBJ2-1, the complete variable domain reads DSGVTQTPKHLITATGQRVTLRCSPRSGDLSVYWYQQSLDQGLQFLIQYYNGEERAKGNILERFSAQQFPDLHSELNLSSLELGDSALYFCASSVDGSYNEQFFGPGTRLTVL.

V and J are TRBV7-9 and TRBJ2-2, with TRBD2 matching over 8 bases. Trimming took 2 bases from V and 3 from J; bases not matched to a gene: 8. This CDR3 has 17 amino acids. Germline assignment: CDR1 SEHNR and CDR2 FQNEAQ (reference sequence). This CDR3 is CASSLLQRERYTGELFF. DNA of the CDR3: TGTGCCAGCAGCTTATTACAGCGGGAGCGGTACACCGGGGAGCTGTTTTTT.

In its sample, this clone ranks as medium-sized. The rearrangement links TRBV7-9 to TRBJ2-7, with 10 bases fitting TRBD2. Losses at the gene ends were 3 bases for V and 0 bases for J; bases not matched to a gene: 2. CDR3 length: 15 residues. Germline V gives CDR1 SEHNR, CDR2 FQNEAQ (reference sequence). DNA for the CDR3: TGTGCCAGCAGCTTCCGACTAGCGGGCTCCTACGAGCAGTACTTC. Translating it yields CASSFRLAGSYEQYF.

The chain couples TRBV7-9 to TRBJ2-1; D is ambiguous. The CDR3 covers 15 residues. Germline V gene sequence: CDR1 SEHNR, CDR2 FQNEAQ (reference sequence). Deletions cut 4 bases from V and 5 bases from J, with 15 bases between. The CDR3 bases are TGTGCCAGCAGCTCGACCCGCATCTTGGACAATGAGCAGTTCTTC. Protein sequence: CASSSTRILDNEQFF.